This T cell receptor beta chain was profiled in a study of metastatic and nonmetastatic thyroid tumors. Study as a whole: The comparison covered peripheral blood and tumor or nodule tissue in malignant and benign thyroid patients. Study-wide results and caveats: According to reports, the diversity of TCR beta was significantly higher in malignant thyroid tumors than in benign nodules, and this held in both blood and tumor samples.

In the case of this clone: What it binds is unknown. Sequence at one end of the junction differs from germline and may be a read error.

No patient received treatment before thyroid surgery. As processed by the authors: A papillary thyroid cancer distant-metastasis classifier was built from CDR3 differences across clinicopathological groups. From the PCR reads, TCRdb re-called clones with MiXCR. Clone size and V and J calls follow TCRdb, not the original study. Among about 25,000 clones, more than 20% were seen once, and the ten largest hold approximately 7.5%. This CDR3 contains 15 residues. The chain combines TRBV12-3 or TRBV12-4 with TRBJ2-7, with D unclear. The source is a female donor with papillary thyroid cancer or a benign thyroid nodule (not recorded which). Some clones in this sample may be carry-over from other donors' samples. The material sequenced was blood. CDR3 residues: CASSFGWSSTAEQHF. DNA for the CDR3: TGTGCCAGCAGTTTTGGCTGGTCGTCAACCGCCGAGCAGCACTTC.